These T cell receptor beta chains were read from a single sample in a study of blood T cells in healthy people across ages. TCRdb re-derived calls from the 5' RACE reads in MiXCR, one entry per CDR3 protein. This sample has 590,000 or so distinct CDR3 sequences, with approximately 30% found just once. Sample: blood. The receptors here all came from a woman of 80 years or more in good health. The CDR3 runs from the conserved cysteine through the conserved F or W. Each record gives: J gene, D gene, V gene, clone size, CDR3 protein, CDR3 DNA. D genes are given only for firm matches. Some rows have no size entry. The others give once, few or many, or a class for an expanded clone.

TRBJ2-5,TRBD1,TRBV2,.,CASSGRTGSETQYF,TGTGCCAGCAGTGGTCGGACAGGGTCAGAGACCCAGTACTTC
TRBJ1-2,.,TRBV12-3/TRBV12-4,many,CASSLARTHSSEYGYTF,TGTGCCAGCAGTTTAGCGCGAACCCATTCATCTGAGTATGGCTACACCTTC
TRBJ2-3,TRBD2,TRBV7-2,many,CASSFSGGALADTQYF,TGTGCCAGCAGCTTTAGCGGGGGGGCCTTGGCAGATACGCAGTATTTT
TRBJ1-2,.,TRBV10-3,few,CVISYQASIGYTF,TGTGTCATCAGTTACCAGGCCTCAATAGGCTACACCTTC
TRBJ1-4,.,TRBV6-6,few,CASVLMGGAVSREKLFF,TGTGCCAGCGTCTTGATGGGGGGCGCCGTCAGTAGGGAAAAACTGTTTTTT
TRBJ2-3,TRBD1,TRBV6-6,many,CASKKDRGLTDTQYF,TGTGCCAGCAAGAAGGACAGGGGCCTCACAGATACGCAGTATTTT
TRBJ1-4,TRBD1,TRBV7-3,many,CASSTTGGVNEKLFF,TGTGCCAGCAGCACTACAGGGGGAGTTAATGAAAAACTGTTTTTT
TRBJ2-3,.,TRBV12-3/TRBV12-4,.,CASSSGRRVRGDMQYF,TGTGCCAGCAGCTCGGGACGGAGGGTCCGGGGAGATATGCAGTATTTT
TRBJ2-7,TRBD1,TRBV6-6,many,CASSSPGQGVEQYF,TGTGCCAGCAGTTCCCCCGGACAGGGGGTCGAGCAGTACTTC
TRBJ2-7,.,TRBV15,many,CATSRDRVLPGEQYF,TGTGCCACCAGCAGAGATAGGGTCCTGCCGGGCGAGCAGTACTTC
TRBJ2-5,TRBD2,TRBV20-1,many,CSASPRLAGKQETQYF,TGCAGTGCTAGCCCCAGACTAGCGGGGAAACAAGAGACCCAGTACTTC
TRBJ2-1,.,TRBV5-5,many,CASSLVLLSSYNEQFF,TGTGCCAGCAGCTTGGTTCTTCTGAGCTCCTACAATGAGCAGTTCTTC
TRBJ2-3,TRBD2,TRBV20-1,.,CSARVRPSGRTDTQYF,TGCAGTGCTAGAGTTAGGCCTAGCGGGCGAACGGATACGCAGTATTTT
TRBJ2-5,.,TRBV15,.,CATSRDGVGPLQETQYF,TGTGCCACCAGCAGAGATGGGGTCGGCCCCCTCCAAGAGACCCAGTACTTC
TRBJ2-1,TRBD2,TRBV18,.,CASSPPYAGGTYNEQFF,TGTGCCAGCTCACCACCGTACGCGGGGGGGACCTACAATGAGCAGTTCTTC
TRBJ1-4,TRBD1,TRBV20-1,many,CSARSGQGGEKLFF,TGCAGTGCTAGAAGCGGACAGGGCGGAGAAAAACTGTTTTTT
TRBJ2-3,TRBD1,TRBV6-1,few,CASKVQGATDTQYF,TGTGCCAGCAAGGTACAGGGGGCCACAGATACGCAGTATTTT
TRBJ1-5,.,TRBV2,few,CASSDVSPNQPQHF,TGTGCCAGCAGCGACGTCTCTCCGAATCAGCCCCAGCATTTT
TRBJ1-1,.,TRBV27,.,CASSLRPALVGMAFF,TGTGCCAGCAGTTTACGACCTGCCCTAGTAGGAATGGCTTTCTTT
TRBJ2-2,TRBD1,TRBV4-2,.,CASSQGPVGTANTGELFF,TGTGCCAGCAGCCAAGGTCCCGTGGGGACAGCAAACACCGGGGAGCTGTTTTTT
TRBJ2-3,.,TRBV6-5,many,CASSRLSVGGTDTQYF,TGTGCCAGCAGTCGTTTGTCGGTTGGGGGCACAGATACGCAGTATTTT
TRBJ1-1,.,TRBV2,few,CASNAGARNTEAFF,TGTGCCAGCAATGCGGGTGCTCGGAACACTGAAGCTTTCTTT
TRBJ2-3,.,TRBV24-1,many,CATSDPPSNTQYF,TGTGCCACCAGTGATCCCCCTTCAAATACGCAGTATTTT
TRBJ1-1,.,TRBV7-9,.,CASSLGGGRRTEAFF,TGTGCCAGCAGCTTAGGTGGGGGGCGAAGAACTGAAGCTTTCTTT
TRBJ1-5,.,TRBV20-1,many,CSATRDQPQHF,TGCAGTGCCACCAGAGATCAGCCCCAGCATTTT
TRBJ1-2,TRBD1,TRBV7-6,.,CASSLAGQGEYGYTF,TGTGCCAGCAGCTTAGCCGGACAGGGGGAATATGGCTACACCTTC
TRBJ2-5,.,TRBV29-1,many,CSVEGVGAQETQYF,TGCAGCGTTGAAGGGGTAGGGGCCCAAGAGACCCAGTACTTC
TRBJ2-7,.,TRBV28,many,CASSGLGPRSNEQYF,TGTGCCAGCAGTGGGTTGGGACCTAGATCAAACGAGCAGTACTTC
TRBJ2-5,TRBD2,TRBV7-2,many,CASNPGWLAGGLQETQYF,TGTGCCAGCAACCCTGGGTGGCTAGCGGGGGGACTACAAGAGACCCAGTACTTC
TRBJ1-1,.,TRBV5-1,few,CASSLGLSVGTEAFF,TGCGCCAGCAGCTTGGGGCTATCAGTGGGGACTGAAGCTTTCTTT
TRBJ1-6,TRBD1,TRBV7-2,few,CASSTRQRTGGDSPLHF,TGTGCCAGCAGCACCCGCCAAAGGACAGGGGGCGACTCACCCCTCCACTTT
TRBJ2-3,.,TRBV20-1,.,CSAGPWGATDTQYF,TGCAGTGCTGGGCCATGGGGGGCGACAGATACGCAGTATTTT
TRBJ1-2,.,TRBV9,.,CASRGRIYDRGYTF,TGTGCCAGCAGGGGCCGCATCTACGATCGTGGCTACACCTTC
TRBJ1-5,TRBD1,TRBV20-1,.,CSARAPGQVLTPQHF,TGCAGTGCTAGGGCACCGGGACAGGTTTTAACGCCCCAGCATTTT
TRBJ1-2,.,TRBV7-2,many,CASSLEVRGYTF,TGTGCCAGCAGCCTAGAAGTCCGTGGCTACACCTTC
TRBJ2-1,.,TRBV28,many,CASRVVNNEQFF,TGTGCCAGCAGAGTTGTTAACAATGAGCAGTTCTTC
TRBJ2-7,TRBD1,TRBV6-1,.,CASSFGVQGSHEQYF,TGTGCCAGTTCCTTCGGGGTACAGGGGTCCCACGAGCAGTACTTC
TRBJ1-2,.,TRBV3-1,few,CASSQEIGGSYYGYTF,TGTGCCAGCAGCCAAGAAATTGGGGGGAGTTACTATGGCTACACCTTC
TRBJ2-7,.,TRBV30,many,CAVERDSYEQYF,TGTGCCGTAGAACGGGACTCCTACGAGCAGTACTTC
TRBJ2-2,.,TRBV5-1,few,CASSEGPGELFF,TGCGCCAGCAGCGAGGGACCCGGGGAGCTGTTTTTT
TRBJ2-3,.,TRBV20-1,many,CSARYGVTTDTQYF,TGCAGTGCTAGATACGGGGTAACCACAGATACGCAGTATTTT
TRBJ2-3,.,TRBV25-1,many,CASSAKGGNTDTQYF,TGTGCCAGCAGTGCCAAGGGGGGAAACACAGATACGCAGTATTTT
TRBJ2-7,.,TRBV12-3/TRBV12-4,many,CASSFRQIYEQYF,TGTGCCAGCAGTTTCCGACAGATCTACGAGCAGTACTTC
TRBJ2-7,.,TRBV20-1,.,CSAGPLGSYNEQYF,TGCAGTGCTGGACCCTTAGGCTCCTACAATGAGCAGTACTTC
TRBJ2-3,.,TRBV4-2,many,CASSQDSTPDTQYF,TGTGCCAGCAGCCAAGATTCCACCCCAGATACGCAGTATTTT
TRBJ2-1,.,TRBV30,.,CAWLATDYNEQFF,TGTGCCTGGTTGGCTACAGACTACAATGAGCAGTTCTTC